This section outlines one TCR beta chain sequence together with its context. Germline V gives CDR1 MDHEN, CDR2 SYDVKM. Trimming removed 3 bases at V and 5 bases at J, with 16 bases between. This CDR3 contains 15 residues. Sequencing was performed with immunoSEQ multiplex PCR; in TCRdb, only in-frame clones are kept and a portion is missing. The sample includes under 80,000 clones, 65% to 75% seen only once; the top ten take just over 9%. This specimen comes from a study of PD-1 blockade in classical Hodgkin lymphoma. Each patient experienced a relapse that followed autologous stem cell transplantation, and brentuximab vedotin exposure varied.

The material sequenced was peripheral blood mononuclear cells (PBMCs), taken before the second cycle of nivolumab. The TCR was taken from a human donor with classical Hodgkin lymphoma. The V and J genes are TRBV28 and TRBJ2-5; D assignment may be TRBD1 or TRBD2 (6 bases each). The CDR3 nucleotides read TGTGCCAGCAGTTTGGAGGGGGGCGCGGGGGAGACCCAGTACTTC. This encodes CASSLEGGAGETQYF.